Described below is a single T cell receptor (beta chain) sequence and its context. The antigen remains undetermined. Primers: 60 Vbeta forward and 13 Jbeta reverse. TCRdb's copy holds only in-frame clones and misses some; the assay was immunoSEQ multiplex PCR. Here the sample spans around 140,000 clones, around nine tenths being singletons. These data belong to a study of cytomegalovirus exposure and HLA in healthy donors. Study-level results: From TCR beta sequences, most subjects' HLA-A and HLA-B alleles were reportedly predicted accurately. Cytomegalovirus association was assigned to about 150 TCR beta chains. Previously analyzed data showed that most TCR beta V segments were productive at a frequency of about 87% or about 30%. Most likely, a cluster of highly shared sequence variants arose as a sequencing artifact.

The germline CDR1 and CDR2 sequences are MNHEY and SMNVEV (reference sequence). This CDR3 spans 15 amino acids. V shed 5 bases and J shed 4 bases, with 15 bases lying between them. Sample: PBMCs. V usage is TRBV27 and J usage is TRBJ1-3; possibly TRBD1 for D (6 bases). The source of this sequence is a woman younger than 45 in good health and CMV-seronegative. This CDR3 reads CASSPRTERGNTIYF. CDR3 nucleotide sequence: TGTGCCAGCAGTCCCCGGACAGAGAGGGGAAACACCATATATTTT.